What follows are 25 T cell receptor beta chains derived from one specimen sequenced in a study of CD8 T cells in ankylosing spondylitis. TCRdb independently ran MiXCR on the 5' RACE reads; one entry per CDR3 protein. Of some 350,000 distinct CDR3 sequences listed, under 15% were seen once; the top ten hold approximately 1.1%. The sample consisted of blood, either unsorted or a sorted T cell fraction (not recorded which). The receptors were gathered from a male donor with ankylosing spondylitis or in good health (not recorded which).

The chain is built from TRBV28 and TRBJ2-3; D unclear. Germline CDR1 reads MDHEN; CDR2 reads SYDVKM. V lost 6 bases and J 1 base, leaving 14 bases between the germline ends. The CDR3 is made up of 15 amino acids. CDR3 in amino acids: CASSPPGSRTDTQYF. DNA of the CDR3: TGTGCCAGCAGCCCCCCAGGTTCCCGCACAGATACGCAGTATTTT.

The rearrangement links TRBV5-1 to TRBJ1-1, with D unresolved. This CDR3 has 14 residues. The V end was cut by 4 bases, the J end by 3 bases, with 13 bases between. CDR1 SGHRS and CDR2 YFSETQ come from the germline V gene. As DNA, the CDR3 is TGCGCCAGCAGCGACCTGAGAGGTGACACTGAAGCTTTCTTT. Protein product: CASSDLRGDTEAFF. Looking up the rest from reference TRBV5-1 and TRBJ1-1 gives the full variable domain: KAGVTQTPRYLIKTRGQQVTLSCSPISGHRSVSWYQQTPGQGLQFLFEYFSETQRNKGNFPGRFSGRQFSNSRSEMNVSTLELGDSALYLCASSDLRGDTEAFFGQGTRLTVV.

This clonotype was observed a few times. CDR3 nucleotides: TGTGCCAGCAGCTGGCGGACTAGCGGATACACCGGGGAGCTGTTTTTT. Amino acid sequence: CASSWRTSGYTGELFF. The chain links TRBV11-2 to TRBJ2-2; 10 bases line up with TRBD2. CDR1 is SGHAT, CDR2 FQNNGV, per germline. J gave up 3 bases and V 4 bases, and 5 bases lay outside the gene matches. CDR3 size: 16 residues.

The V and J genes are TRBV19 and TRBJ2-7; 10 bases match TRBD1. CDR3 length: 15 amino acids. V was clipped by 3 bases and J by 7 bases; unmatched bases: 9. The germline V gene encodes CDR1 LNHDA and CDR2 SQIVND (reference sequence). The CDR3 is CASSIPGTGVREQYF. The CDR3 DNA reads TGTGCCAGTAGTATCCCCGGGACAGGGGTTCGGGAGCAGTACTTC.

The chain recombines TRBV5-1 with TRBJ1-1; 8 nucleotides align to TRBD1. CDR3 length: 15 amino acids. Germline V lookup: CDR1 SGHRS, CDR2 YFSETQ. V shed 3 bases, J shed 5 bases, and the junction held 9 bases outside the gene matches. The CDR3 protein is CASSYTTGEGTEAFF. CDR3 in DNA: TGCGCCAGCAGCTACACGACAGGGGAGGGGACTGAAGCTTTCTTT.

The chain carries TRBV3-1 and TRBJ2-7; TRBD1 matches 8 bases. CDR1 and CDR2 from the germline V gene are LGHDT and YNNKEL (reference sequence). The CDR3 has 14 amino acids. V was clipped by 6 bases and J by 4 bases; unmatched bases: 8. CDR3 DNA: TGTGCCAGCAGTATCGACCAGGGGGCTTACGAGCAGTACTTC. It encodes CASSIDQGAYEQYF.

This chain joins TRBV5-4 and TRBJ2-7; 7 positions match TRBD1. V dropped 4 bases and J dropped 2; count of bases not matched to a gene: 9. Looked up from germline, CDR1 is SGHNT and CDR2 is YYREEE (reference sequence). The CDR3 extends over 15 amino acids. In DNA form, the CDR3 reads TGTGCCAGCAGCCCAGAGCCGGGACAGACCTACGAGCAGTACTTC. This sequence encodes CASSPEPGQTYEQYF.

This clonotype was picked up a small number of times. Here the CDR3 DNA reads TGTGCCAGCACCCAAATCCAACCGAACACTGAAGCTTTCTTT. Protein: CASTQIQPNTEAFF. The chain uses TRBV12-3 or TRBV12-4 and TRBJ1-1, with D hard to call. This CDR3 contains 14 residues. The V end lost 7 bases, the J end lost 1 base, and 13 bases lay between the germline ends.

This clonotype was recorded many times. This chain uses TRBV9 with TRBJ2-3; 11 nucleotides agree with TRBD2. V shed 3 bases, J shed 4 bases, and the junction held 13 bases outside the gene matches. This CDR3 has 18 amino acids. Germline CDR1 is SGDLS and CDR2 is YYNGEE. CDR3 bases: TGTGCCAGCAGCGGGGAGGGCGTAGCGGGAGGGATCCCAGATACGCAGTATTTT. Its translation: CASSGEGVAGGIPDTQYF. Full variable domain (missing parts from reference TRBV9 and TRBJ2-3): DSGVTQTPKHLITATGQRVTLRCSPRSGDLSVYWYQQSLDQGLQFLIQYYNGEERAKGNILERFSAQQFPDLHSELNLSSLELGDSALYFCASSGEGVAGGIPDTQYFGPGTRLTVL.

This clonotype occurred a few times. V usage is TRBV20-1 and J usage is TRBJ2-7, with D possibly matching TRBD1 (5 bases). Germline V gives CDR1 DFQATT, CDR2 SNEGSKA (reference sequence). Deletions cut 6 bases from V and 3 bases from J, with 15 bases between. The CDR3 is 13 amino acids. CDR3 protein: CSAPAGLRYEQYF. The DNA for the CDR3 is TGCAGTGCCCCGGCAGGGCTCCGCTACGAGCAGTACTTC.

The CDR3 DNA follows: TGTGCCAGCAGCTTACCCGGATCCACTTCACCCCTCCACTTT. Encoded protein: CASSLPGSTSPLHF. The V gene is TRBV11-2, the J gene TRBJ1-6; no clear D. The germline V gene encodes CDR1 SGHAT and CDR2 FQNNGV. V was shortened by 2 bases and J by 9 bases, with 11 bases between the two germline ends. This CDR3 is built from 14 residues.

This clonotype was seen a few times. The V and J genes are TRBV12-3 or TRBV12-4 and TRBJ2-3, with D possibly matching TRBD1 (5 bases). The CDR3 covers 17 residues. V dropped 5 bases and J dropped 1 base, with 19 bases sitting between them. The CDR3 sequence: CASSEAGQLRGTDTQYF. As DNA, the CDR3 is TGTGCCAGCAGTGAGGCCGGGCAGCTCAGGGGCACAGATACGCAGTATTTT.

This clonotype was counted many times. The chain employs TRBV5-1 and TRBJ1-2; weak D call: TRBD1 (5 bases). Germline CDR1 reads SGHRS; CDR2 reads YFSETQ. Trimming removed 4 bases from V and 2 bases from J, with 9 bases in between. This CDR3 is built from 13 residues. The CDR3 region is CASSGTGNYGYTF. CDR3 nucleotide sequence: TGCGCCAGCAGCGGGACGGGGAACTATGGCTACACCTTC.

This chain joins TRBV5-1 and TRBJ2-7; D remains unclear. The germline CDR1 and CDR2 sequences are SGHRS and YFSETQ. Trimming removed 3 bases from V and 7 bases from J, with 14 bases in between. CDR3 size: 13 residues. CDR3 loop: CASSYGVLEEQYF. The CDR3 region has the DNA TGCGCCAGCAGCTATGGGGTATTGGAGGAGCAGTACTTC.

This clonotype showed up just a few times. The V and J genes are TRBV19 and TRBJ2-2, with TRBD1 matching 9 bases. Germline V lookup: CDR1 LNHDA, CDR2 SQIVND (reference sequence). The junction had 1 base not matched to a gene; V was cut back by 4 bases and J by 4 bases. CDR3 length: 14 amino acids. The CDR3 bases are TGTGCCAGTAGTACGACAGGGGGCACCGGGGAGCTGTTTTTT. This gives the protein CASSTTGGTGELFF.

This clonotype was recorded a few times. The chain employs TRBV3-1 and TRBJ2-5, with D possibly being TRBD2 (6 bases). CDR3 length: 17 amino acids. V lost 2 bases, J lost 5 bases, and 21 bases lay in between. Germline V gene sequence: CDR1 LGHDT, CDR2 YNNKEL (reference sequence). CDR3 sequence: CASSQKSTLGGRETQYF. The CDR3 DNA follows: TGTGCCAGCAGCCAAAAGAGTACCCTCGGGGGAAGGGAGACCCAGTACTTC.

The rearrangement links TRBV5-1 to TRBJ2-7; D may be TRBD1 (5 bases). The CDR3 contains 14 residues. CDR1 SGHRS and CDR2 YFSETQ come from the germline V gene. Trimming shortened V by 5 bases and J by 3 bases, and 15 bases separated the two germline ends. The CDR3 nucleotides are TGCGCCAGCAGGGACACCTCGTCGTACTACGAGCAGTACTTC. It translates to CASRDTSSYYEQYF.

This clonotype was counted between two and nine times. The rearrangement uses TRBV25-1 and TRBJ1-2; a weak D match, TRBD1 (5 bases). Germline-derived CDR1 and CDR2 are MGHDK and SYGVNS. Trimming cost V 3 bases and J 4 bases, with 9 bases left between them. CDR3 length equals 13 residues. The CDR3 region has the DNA TGTGCCAGCAGTGACAGGGTGCCCTATGGCTACACCTTC. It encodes CASSDRVPYGYTF.

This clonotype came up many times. Here the CDR3 reads CASSATGLGNEKLFF. In nucleotides, the CDR3 is TGCGCCAGCAGCGCGACAGGCCTGGGGAATGAAAAACTGTTTTTT. The chain couples TRBV5-1 to TRBJ1-4; D is perhaps TRBD1 (6 bases). The CDR3 contains 15 residues. The germline CDR1 and CDR2 sequences are SGHRS and YFSETQ. Trimming shortened V by 4 bases and J by 5 bases, and 15 bases separated the two germline ends. The full variable domain, rest sourced from reference TRBV5-1 and TRBJ1-4, is KAGVTQTPRYLIKTRGQQVTLSCSPISGHRSVSWYQQTPGQGLQFLFEYFSETQRNKGNFPGRFSGRQFSNSRSEMNVSTLELGDSALYLCASSATGLGNEKLFFGSGTQLSVL.

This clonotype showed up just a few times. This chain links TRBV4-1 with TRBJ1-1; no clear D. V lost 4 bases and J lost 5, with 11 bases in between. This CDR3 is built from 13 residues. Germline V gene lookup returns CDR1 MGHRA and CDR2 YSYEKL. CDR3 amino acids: CASSRMRRTEAFF. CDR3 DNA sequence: TGCGCCAGCAGCCGAATGCGAAGGACTGAAGCTTTCTTT.

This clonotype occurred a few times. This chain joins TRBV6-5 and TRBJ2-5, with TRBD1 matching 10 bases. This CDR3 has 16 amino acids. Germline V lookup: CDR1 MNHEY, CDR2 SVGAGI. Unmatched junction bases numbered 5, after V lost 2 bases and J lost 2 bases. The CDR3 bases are TGTGCCAGCAGTTACAAAGGGACAGGGGTTCAAGAGACCCAGTACTTC. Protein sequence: CASSYKGTGVQETQYF.

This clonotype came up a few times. CDR3 bases: TGTGCCAGCAGCCGCATTCTAGCGGGGGGGGACAATGAGCAGTTCTTC. Encoded protein: CASSRILAGGDNEQFF. The J gene is TRBJ2-1, the V gene TRBV12-3 or TRBV12-4; TRBD2 aligns across 12 bases. V dropped 6 bases and J dropped 5; count of bases not matched to a gene: 8. This CDR3 has 16 residues.

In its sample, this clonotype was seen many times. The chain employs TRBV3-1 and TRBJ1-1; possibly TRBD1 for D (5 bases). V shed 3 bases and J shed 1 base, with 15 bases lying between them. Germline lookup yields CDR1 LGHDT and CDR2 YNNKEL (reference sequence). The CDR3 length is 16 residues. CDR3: CASSQRGILRNTEAFF. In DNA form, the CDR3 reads TGTGCCAGCAGCCAGCGGGGGATCCTAAGGAACACTGAAGCTTTCTTT.

In DNA form, the CDR3 reads TGTGCCTCAGTCGAGAGCGGCACCGGGGAGCTGTTTTTT. Its translation is CASVESGTGELFF. The chain couples TRBV6-2 or TRBV6-3 to TRBJ2-2, with TRBD2 as a possible D gene (5 bases). The V and J ends lost 11 bases and 4 bases respectively, with 14 bases between them. The CDR3 totals 13 residues. Germline CDR1 and CDR2: MNHEY and SVGEGT.

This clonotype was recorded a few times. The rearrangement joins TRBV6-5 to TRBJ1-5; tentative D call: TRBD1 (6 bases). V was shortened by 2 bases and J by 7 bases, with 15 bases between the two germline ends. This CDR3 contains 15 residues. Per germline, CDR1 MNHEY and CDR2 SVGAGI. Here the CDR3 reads CASSYDAGVGQPQHF. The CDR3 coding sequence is TGTGCCAGCAGTTACGATGCAGGGGTCGGGCAGCCCCAGCATTTT.